The clone carrying this TCR beta chain appeared once. The sample originates from a study of blood T cell repertoires in COVID-19. Background on the study: Specimens from acute and convalescent COVID-19 originated in the United States, Italy and Spain. PBMCs, B-cell-depleted T cells, or T cells were the source of the cDNA or gDNA that made up the material.

Per the original data handling: Nucleated cell number was recorded as an estimate derived from reference gene primer amplification. Method: immunoSEQ multiplex PCR; TCRdb's copy keeps in-frame clones and lacks some. V and J calls and clone size are given by that table; D and trimming were obtained from the DNA. The sample has about 90,000 clones; around nine tenths are singletons. The CDR3 is made up of 14 amino acids. The germline V gene has CDR1 MNHEY and CDR2 SMNVEV (reference sequence). The V and J ends lost 5 bases and 6 bases respectively, with 13 bases between them. Sequenced material: peripheral blood. This receptor was identified in a man in his forties or fifties with acute or convalescent COVID-19. The V and J genes are TRBV27 and TRBJ2-2; the D gene is possibly TRBD1 (6 bases). The CDR3 spells CASSRVGGPGELFF. CDR3 coding DNA: TGTGCCAGCAGTCGCGTAGGGGGTCCCGGGGAGCTGTTTTTT.